This T cell receptor (beta chain) was captured by sequencing in a study of cytomegalovirus exposure and HLA in healthy donors. The assay was immunoSEQ multiplex PCR, and TCRdb's table has in-frame clones only and misses some. The sample has around 60,000 clones, about 90% seen once. Among the approximately 130 subjects of the validation cohort, separate from the approximately 700-subject first cohort, were the donors. As to this clone: Its antigen is currently unknown.

Broader study findings: Subsequent analysis revealed that first-cohort TCR clusters tended to co-occur in the 120 or so validation repertoires.

The source material was PBMCs. The TCR sequence derives from a woman aged 18-30 years in good health and CMV-seronegative.

This CDR3 reads CASSRGGTYSYEQYF. The CDR3 coding sequence is TGTGCCAGCTCACGGGGGGGTACGTATTCCTACGAGCAGTACTTC. V gene TRBV18 combines with J gene TRBJ2-7; 7 nucleotides line up with TRBD2. J gave up 1 base and V 4 bases, and 7 bases lay outside the gene matches. The CDR3 extends over 15 amino acids. Per germline, CDR1 KGHSH and CDR2 LQKENI.